This TCR beta chain was retrieved from a study of cytomegalovirus exposure and HLA in healthy donors. Across the study: The approximately 130 validation repertoires and the roughly 670 first-cohort repertoires shared a platform, a later analysis reported. General study findings and limits: Per published reports, the classifier diagnosed cytomegalovirus status with high specificity and sensitivity.

CDR1 and CDR2 (germline): SQVTM, ANQGSEA. Trimming pared 5 bases from V and 6 bases from J, leaving 8 bases between. The CDR3 runs 10 residues. On this clone: The antigen is not known.

TCRdb's table, derived via immunoSEQ multiplex PCR, lists solely in-frame clones and lacks some. The data contain roughly 130,000 clones, around 90% of them singletons. The sequence was obtained from a woman under 40 in good health and CMV-seropositive. The genes are TRBV29-1 and TRBJ2-7; TRBD1 is a possible D gene (6 bases). Source material: PBMCs. Here the CDR3 DNA reads TGCAGCGTTCTCAGGGGCGAGCAGTACTTC. Protein sequence: CSVLRGEQYF.